This T cell receptor (beta chain) was sequenced during a study of T cell responses to AZD1222 COVID-19 vaccine. Study-wide context: Second doses that came at about 4 or about 12 weeks were put together. General observations from the study: Samples come after the peak T cell response, not at day 14. Spike-specific TCR repertoires showed rising breadth and depth after two AZD1222 doses.

Per germline, CDR1 SGHTA and CDR2 FQGNSA. The CDR3 sequence is 19 residues long. Trimming cost V 5 bases and J 6 bases; bases outside gene matches: 16. As to this clone: Its antigen is undetermined.

The assay was immunoSEQ multiplex PCR, and TCRdb's table has in-frame clones only and misses some. The sample has roughly 110,000 clones; around nine tenths are singletons. The clonotype comes from an adult in good health. This sequence joins TRBV7-2 and TRBJ2-3, with 14 bases matching TRBD2. The sequenced sample was peripheral blood, obtained on day 0 of AZD1222 vaccination. CDR3 sequence: CASSPPRTSGGPPRDTQYF. In DNA form, the CDR3 reads TGTGCCAGCAGCCCCCCCCGGACTAGCGGGGGGCCCCCCAGGGATACGCAGTATTTT.